This TCR beta chain was recovered during a study of tumor-infiltrating lymphocytes in primary liver carcinoma. Study information: Patients comprised men and women whose ages fell between 30 and 69 years. Yields of productive TCRbeta reads ranged from roughly 3.5 to 7.13 million per sample and were similar across tissue types. Notes on the study in general: Blood had a significantly lower top-250-clone fraction than tumors did (p = 0.039).

Synthesis of TCR beta cDNA was carried out from 500 ng total RNA with a constant-region primer. Three-round nested multiplex PCR performed with slightly modified ARM-PCR produced the TCR beta libraries. Rounds one and two of PCR, each of about 10 cycles, were primed with TRBV1-TRBV30 forward primers and a C-beta reverse primer. Each CDR3 protein is one row after TCRdb ran MiXCR on the multiplex PCR reads. The sample holds around 80,000 distinct CDR3 sequences, approximately 62% seen once. Trimming left V 7 bases short and J 3 bases short, with 18 bases between. CDR1 and CDR2 (germline): WSHSY, SAAADI. The CDR3 has 15 amino acids. Starting material for RNA and DNA co-extraction consisted of about 20-33 mg of unsorted bulk tissue. Patients were treatment-naive with chronic HBV infection. Regarding this clonotype: Its antigen is unidentified. The CDR3 does not end in the conserved phenylalanine or tryptophan, so this is likely a read error.

Sequenced sample: tumor-adjacent normal liver tissue. The origin of this receptor is a man aged 40-49 years with primary liver carcinoma and hepatitis B virus infection. The J gene is TRBJ2-5, the V gene TRBV10-2; D gene unclear. The CDR3, as DNA: TGCGCCAGCATACTCAGGCCTGCGATAGAAGAGACCCAGTACATC. It translates to CASILRPAIEETQYI.